This T cell receptor beta chain emerged from a study of T cell responses to AZD1222 COVID-19 vaccine (dated by TCRdb to the early 2020s). Regarding the complete study: Because spike-specific TCR depth and breadth did not differ between the two schedules, AZD1222 recipients who got a second dose at roughly 4 weeks were pooled with those who got a second dose at roughly 12 weeks. TCR sequencing covered 230 to 250 trial participants: 200 to 210 given two doses of AZD1222 and approximately 26 given two doses of MenACWY control vaccine. Trial participants were enrolled by age into subgroups of 18-55, 56-69 and 70-plus years, and around 140, 26 and 57 TCR-sequenced participants, respectively, were included in these subgroups. Summary of the overall study and its limitations: Only five to seven AZD1222 recipients were SARS-CoV-2 seropositive at baseline, limiting conclusions about previously exposed vaccinees. The 56-69-year group was small, and its depth increase did not reach significance, likely because of low power. Participants were mostly white British and included more females than males, and it was suggested by the authors that clonal diversity may have been underestimated. Vaccine-associated CD4 TCRs spanned the whole spike protein, with dominant responses in regions 160-218 and 743-854. Because no day 14 peak-response samples were available, the repertoires could be characterized only after the peak T cell response. Nearly half of unique spike-specific TCRs reportedly recognized epitopes outside regions mutated in the B.1.351 and B.1.1.7 variants. A significant rise in spike-specific TCR breadth and depth was observed after two AZD1222 doses relative to day 0 and relative to MenACWY recipients.

Reading from cysteine to phenylalanine, the CDR3 counts 15 amino acids. Solely the CDR3 DNA is kept, with 45 bases framed from the first base. The germline V gene yields LGHNA for CDR1 and YSLEER for CDR2. V loses 0 bases of germline sequence and J loses 6 bases, and the interval between the two ends is 14 bases. Worth noting for this clone: The specificity of this receptor is unknown. No base quality values were provided; no much bigger clone lies one nucleotide off.

The time point tag for this specimen amounts to: baseline before first vaccination. Vaccinee samples were obtained from the UK trials COV001 and COV002, which included a single-blind randomized controlled phase 2/3 trial of AZD1222 (ChAdOx1 nCoV-19) in healthy adults. Trial participant PBMC samples were collected at day 0 and day 28 after the second dose for TCRbeta chain sequencing. The CDR3 regions of human TCRbeta chains were subjected to immunosequencing. In the original analysis: Repertoire TCRs were matched against a reference library of SARS-CoV-2-specific TCRs generated with the MIRA antigen-specificity platform. Breadth was defined as the fraction of unique TCRs that were SARS-CoV-2-associated, and depth was defined as the fraction of total T cells that were SARS-CoV-2-associated. Using the MIRA data, every spike-specific TCR was mapped to the spike region that the TCR reacted to and assigned to either a CD4 or a CD8 class. Log10-transformed breadth and depth values were compared by one-way ANOVA with Sidak's multiple comparisons tests. TCRdb retrieved this table from immuneACCESS and kept in-frame rearrangements only. Not all clones are present; in checked studies, unresolved V genes account for under half, and no reason is known for the remainder. V and J calls and clone size follow that table, whereas D and trimming were derived from the DNA. The sample table lists 100,000 to 140,000 clones, under 95% of them with a count of one. 22% of the sample comes from the top ten.

This sequence uses TRBV4-3 and TRBJ2-5; TRBD1 is perhaps the D gene, given 5 matching bases. The origin of this receptor is an adult in good health. The input for sequencing was peripheral blood, taken on day 0 of AZD1222 vaccination. CDR3 reads: CASSQDRNRPQTQYF. The DNA is TGCGCCAGCAGCCAAGATAGGAACAGGCCGCAGACCCAGTACTTC.